This is a list of T cell receptor beta chains from one sample in a study of T cell repertoires in cytomegalovirus infection. TCRdb recomputed calls from the reads with MiXCR, one row per CDR3 protein. This sample has 310,000 or so distinct CDR3 sequences, with roughly 26% found just once. Sample: PBMCs. The receptors derive from a human donor in good health (CMV status not recorded). Some clones in this sample may be carry-over from other donors' samples. Both conserved end residues are part of each CDR3. D genes are given only for firm matches. Expanded clones are given a class, and other clones once, few, many or no size at all.

v_call	d_call	j_call	clone_size	cdr3_nt	cdr3_aa
TRBV7-3	NA	TRBJ2-1	few	TGTGCCAGCAGCTTAGGCATGAACAATGAGCAGTTCTTC	CASSLGMNNEQFF
TRBV10-3	NA	TRBJ2-2	NA	TGTGCCATCAGTGGTGTTCGGGCGACCGGGGAGCTGTTTTTT	CAISGVRATGELFF
TRBV11-2	NA	TRBJ1-4	NA	TGTGCCAGCAGCTTAGCGGTTGAAAAACTGTTTTTT	CASSLAVEKLFF
TRBV5-1	NA	TRBJ2-7	NA	TGCGCCAGCAGCTTCTACACAGGGTACGAGCAGTACTTC	CASSFYTGYEQYF
TRBV5-1	NA	TRBJ1-1	NA	TGCGCCAGCAGGACCGGGGCCACTGAAGCTTTCTTT	CASRTGATEAFF
TRBV3-1	TRBD1	TRBJ2-7	NA	TGTGCCAGCAGCGCCCGGGACAGGCTCTCCTACGAGCAGTACTTC	CASSARDRLSYEQYF
TRBV12-3/TRBV12-4	NA	TRBJ2-2	many	TGTGCCAGCAGACAGGGTGGCACCGGGGAGCTGTTTTTT	CASRQGGTGELFF
TRBV12-3/TRBV12-4	TRBD2	TRBJ2-2	many	TGTGCCAGCAGTTTCGGTAGCGGGAGGGGCACCGGGGAGCTGTTTTTT	CASSFGSGRGTGELFF
TRBV20-1	NA	TRBJ2-7	NA	TGCAGTGCTAGCCTGGCGAGGACGTACGAGCAGTACTTC	CSASLARTYEQYF
TRBV12-3/TRBV12-4	TRBD2	TRBJ2-1	few	TGTGCCAGCAGTTTATTTTCTTTGGGGCTAGCGGACTACAATGAGCAGTTCTTC	CASSLFSLGLADYNEQFF
TRBV5-6	TRBD1	TRBJ1-2	once	TGTGCCAGCAGTTACAGGGGGAGCTATGGCTACACCTTC	CASSYRGSYGYTF
TRBV7-6	TRBD2	TRBJ2-1	NA	TGTGCCAGCAGCTTAGCCGCTAGCGGGAGGGAATACAATGAGCAGTTCTTC	CASSLAASGREYNEQFF
TRBV29-1	NA	TRBJ2-5	NA	TGCAGCGTTCAGAAAGGAGAGACCCAGTACTTC	CSVQKGETQYF
TRBV7-2	NA	TRBJ2-5	few	TGTGCCAGCAGCTTAGGGGTCCTCCGGGAGACCCAGTACTTC	CASSLGVLRETQYF
TRBV10-1	NA	TRBJ1-1	few	TGCGCCAGCAGTGACCCGGGATCCGGGTTCAGAGCTTTCTTT	CASSDPGSGFRAFF
TRBV5-1	NA	TRBJ1-2	NA	TGCGCCAGCAGCGAACAGGGTTACGGCTACACCTTC	CASSEQGYGYTF
TRBV6-8	TRBD2	TRBJ2-7	NA	TGTGCCAGCAGTATACCTGGCGGGAGAGCCTACGAGCAGTACTTC	CASSIPGGRAYEQYF
TRBV7-2	NA	TRBJ1-3	few	TGTGCCAGCAGCTTAGCCCCGGTTCTCTCTGGAAACACCATATATTTT	CASSLAPVLSGNTIYF
TRBV7-9	NA	TRBJ1-1	NA	TGTGCCAGCAGCTTACCCCCGACTGAAGCTTTCTTT	CASSLPPTEAFF
TRBV28	NA	TRBJ2-1	NA	TGTGCCATTAAGCATAGCTCCTACAATGAGCAGTTCTTC	CAIKHSSYNEQFF
TRBV12-3/TRBV12-4	TRBD1	TRBJ1-3	many	TGTGCCAGCAGTTGGACAGGGGGAGCTGGAAACACCATATATTTT	CASSWTGGAGNTIYF
TRBV23-1	NA	TRBJ1-1	NA	TGCGCCAGCACCCATACAGGAATGAACACTGAAGCTTTCTTT	CASTHTGMNTEAFF
TRBV10-3	TRBD2	TRBJ2-1	NA	TGTGCCATTTCCGGGACTAGCGGGGGGGATGTGCAGTTCTTC	CAISGTSGGDVQFF
TRBV4-1	TRBD1	TRBJ1-6	few	TGCGCCAGCAGCCAAGAGGGGACAGCGAATTCACCCCTCCACTTT	CASSQEGTANSPLHF
TRBV7-2	NA	TRBJ1-2	few	TGTGCCAGCAGCTTAGCGGGGGACTCGATCGGCTACACCTTC	CASSLAGDSIGYTF
TRBV28	TRBD2	TRBJ2-3	NA	TGTGCCAGCAGCTCCAATAGCGGGGGGACCACAGATACGCAGTATTTT	CASSSNSGGTTDTQYF
TRBV7-2	NA	TRBJ2-2	many	TGTGCCAGCAGCTTAGGAGTAGCCGGATACGGGGAGCTGTTTTTT	CASSLGVAGYGELFF
TRBV12-5	NA	TRBJ2-5	many	TGTGCTAGTGGTTTGGGGGGGACGGAGACCCAGTACTTC	CASGLGGTETQYF
TRBV29-1	NA	TRBJ2-7	few	TGCAGCGTTGACTTGGGGGCCTACGAGCAGTACTTC	CSVDLGAYEQYF
TRBV12-3/TRBV12-4	NA	TRBJ1-1	NA	TGTGCCAGCAGCCCTCGAAATGGGGGAGGGAAAGCTTTCTTT	CASSPRNGGGKAFF
TRBV10-3	NA	TRBJ1-5	NA	TGTGCCATAAGTGACTTTGGGGGGGTAGGCATTGAGAATCAGCCCCAGCATTTT	CAISDFGGVGIENQPQHF
TRBV23-1	TRBD1	TRBJ2-7	NA	TGCGCCAGCAGCACCGGGACAGGGAACTACGAGCAGTACTTC	CASSTGTGNYEQYF
TRBV15	TRBD1	TRBJ1-1	few	TGTGCCACCAGCAGAGAGGGACAGGGTTTCGCTGAAGCTTTCTTT	CATSREGQGFAEAFF
TRBV11-2	TRBD2	TRBJ2-5	many	TGTGCCAGCAGCTCAGAGCGGGGGAAAGAAGAGACCCAGTACTTC	CASSSERGKEETQYF
TRBV18	NA	TRBJ2-1	few	TGTGCCAGCTCACCCAGTGGCAATGAGCAGTTCTTC	CASSPSGNEQFF
TRBV12-3/TRBV12-4	TRBD1	TRBJ1-2	NA	TGTGCCAGCAGTCGCGGGACAGGGCCTCATGGCTACACCTTC	CASSRGTGPHGYTF
TRBV28	TRBD1	TRBJ2-7	few	TGTGCCAGCAGTCGAGCCTCCGGGACAGTAACCTACGAGCAGTACTTC	CASSRASGTVTYEQYF
TRBV20-1	TRBD2	TRBJ2-3	NA	TGCAGTGCTAGCGGGGGGGCAACAGATACGCAGTATTTT	CSASGGATDTQYF
TRBV6-2/TRBV6-3	NA	TRBJ2-1	few	TGTGCCAGCACAACCGGGACTTCTTGGGATGAGCAGTTCTTC	CASTTGTSWDEQFF
TRBV28	NA	TRBJ1-1	few	TGTGCCAGCACCTTCGAATCCGGGCGCACTGAAGCTTTCTTT	CASTFESGRTEAFF
TRBV6-5	NA	TRBJ2-1	NA	TGTGCCAGCACCCTTCGGGGGAGTACCTACAATGAGCAGTTCTTC	CASTLRGSTYNEQFF
TRBV12-5	NA	TRBJ2-5	many	TGTGCTAGTGGTTTAGGCGGGGATCGAGAGACCCAGTACTTC	CASGLGGDRETQYF
TRBV7-8	TRBD2	TRBJ2-1	many	TGTGCCAGCAGCCCGCGACTAGCTCGCGATGAGCAGTTCTTC	CASSPRLARDEQFF
TRBV7-2	NA	TRBJ1-2	many	TGTGCCAGCAGCCCGGGGTCCCCCGTACAGTATGGCTACACCTTC	CASSPGSPVQYGYTF
TRBV12-3/TRBV12-4	TRBD1	TRBJ2-1	once	TGTGCCAGCAGAGAGGGACAGGGTAACAATGAGCAGTTCTTC	CASREGQGNNEQFF
TRBV7-8	NA	TRBJ2-7	NA	TGTGCCAGCAGCCGAGGACGGGGCTCCTACGAGCAGTACTTC	CASSRGRGSYEQYF
TRBV7-2	TRBD2	TRBJ2-1	NA	TGTGCCAGCAGCTTAGTTGGACTAGGAGATGAGCAGTTCTTC	CASSLVGLGDEQFF
TRBV11-2	NA	TRBJ1-3	many	TGTGCCAGCAGCTCGACAGTGTCTGGAAACACCATATATTTT	CASSSTVSGNTIYF
TRBV6-4	TRBD2	TRBJ2-3	few	TGTGCCAGCAGTTTTAGCGGGGCCTCAGATACGCAGTATTTT	CASSFSGASDTQYF
TRBV7-2	NA	TRBJ2-3	NA	TGTGCCAGCAGCTCCTCCGGGACCCGAGTGGGAGATACGCAGTATTTT	CASSSSGTRVGDTQYF
TRBV6-2/TRBV6-3	TRBD1	TRBJ2-7	NA	TGTGCCAGCAGGGACAGGGACTACGAGCAGTACTTC	CASRDRDYEQYF
TRBV7-6	TRBD2	TRBJ2-3	many	TGTGCCAGCAGCTCACCAACTAGCGGATTAAGCACAGATACGCAGTATTTT	CASSSPTSGLSTDTQYF
TRBV7-9	NA	TRBJ2-2	NA	TGTGCCAGCAGCTCACCATCGGGGTCGAACACCGGGGAGCTGTTTTTT	CASSSPSGSNTGELFF
TRBV5-5	TRBD1	TRBJ1-1	NA	TGTGCCAGCAGCCGGACAGGGAGTTGGGGAGCTTTCTTT	CASSRTGSWGAFF
TRBV7-3	NA	TRBJ2-3	NA	TGTGCCAGCAGCTTAGGGAGATCGGTAGATACGCAGTATTTT	CASSLGRSVDTQYF